The 27 T cell receptor beta chains given below trace back to one sample, sequenced in a study of blood T cell repertoires in COVID-19. TCRdb keeps only in-frame clones here, not all; method: immunoSEQ multiplex PCR. Counted here are 300,000 to 350,000 clones, 90% occurring once; the ten biggest clones make up more than 0.85%. The sequenced sample consisted of peripheral blood. The receptors shown here come from a woman between 40 and 55 years old with COVID-19, enrolled during active disease.

The rearrangement uses TRBV5-4 and TRBJ1-2, with 12 bases lining up with TRBD1. The CDR3 sequence is 17 residues long. The ends lost 4 bases at V and 8 bases at J; junction bases unmatched: 15. CDR1 is SGHNT and CDR2 is YYREEE in the germline V gene (reference sequence). This CDR3 reads CASSVPGTGGVIYGYTF. The CDR3 coding sequence is TGTGCCAGCAGCGTGCCCGGGACAGGGGGCGTAATCTACGGCTACACCTTC.

This sequence joins TRBV5-6 and TRBJ1-2, with a possible D match to TRBD1 (6 bases). CDR1 and CDR2 (germline): SGHDT, YYEEEE. Trimming removed 4 bases at V and 4 bases at J, with 17 bases between. CDR3 length equals 15 residues. In DNA, the CDR3 is TGTGCCAGCAGCCCCGGACAGCCGACTCGCTATGGCTACACCTTC. It yields the protein CASSPGQPTRYGYTF.

CDR3 residues: CASSLRGSGFSNTGELFF. DNA for the CDR3: TGCGCCAGCAGCTTAAGGGGGAGTGGGTTTTCGAACACCGGGGAGCTGTTTTTT. The chain has TRBV4-1 and TRBJ2-2; D possibly corresponds to TRBD1 (6 bases). Germline CDR1 is MGHRA and CDR2 is YSYEKL. The CDR3 is 18 amino acids. The ends were cut back, 5 bases at V and 0 bases at J, with 19 bases in the middle.

The CDR3 nucleotides read TGTGCCAGCAGGGGAGGGGAGGGGAACACTGAAGCTTTCTTT. It translates to CASRGGEGNTEAFF. The rearrangement links TRBV2 to TRBJ1-1; TRBD1 is a possible D gene (5 bases). The CDR3 sequence is 14 residues long. V was clipped by 6 bases and J by 1 base, with 12 bases between them. The germline gives CDR1 SNHLY, CDR2 FYNNEI. Based on the CDR3 plus reference TRBV2 and TRBJ1-1, the full variable domain is EPEVTQTPSHQVTQMGQEVILRCVPISNHLYFYWYRQILGQKVEFLVSFYNNEISEKSEIFDDQFSVERPDGSNFTLKIRSTKLEDSAMYFCASRGGEGNTEAFFGQGTRLTVV.

The genes are TRBV10-3 and TRBJ2-1, with D possibly being TRBD1 (6 bases). CDR3 length: 11 amino acids. Per the germline V gene, CDR1 is ENHRY and CDR2 is SYGVKD. V was shortened by 0 bases and J by 13 bases, with 7 bases between the two germline ends. The CDR3 nucleotides are TGTGCCATCAGTGAGTCCGGGACACAGTTCTTC. Protein sequence: CAISESGTQFF.

This chain connects TRBV24-1 to TRBJ2-1; D possibly corresponds to TRBD1 (6 bases). This CDR3 region has 20 residues. The V gene's germline CDR1 is KGHDR and CDR2 SFDVKD. The V end was cut by 5 bases, the J end by 4 bases, with 29 bases between. The CDR3 region has the DNA TGTGCCACCAGTGGCCCAACGGGGCACAGGGAACGGGCACTTTACAATGAGCAGTTCTTC. Its translation: CATSGPTGHRERALYNEQFF.

V and J are TRBV19 and TRBJ1-5; TRBD1 matches at 8 bases. J gave up 7 bases and V 4 bases, and 6 bases lay outside the gene matches. From germline, CDR1 is LNHDA and CDR2 SQIVND (reference sequence). This CDR3 region has 14 residues. The CDR3 sequence is CASSRGQGAQPQHF. The CDR3 region has the DNA TGTGCCAGTAGTAGAGGACAGGGAGCCCAGCCCCAGCATTTT.

Notes on this clone: No conserved phenylalanine or tryptophan ends this CDR3, so it is likely a read error. No DNA is shown, since the ends of the CDR3 on it are uncertain; the CDR3 is the one TCRdb lists. The gene calls are TRBV28 and TRBJ1-6. The CDR3 is made up of 13 amino acids, end residues included. In germline, CDR1 is MDHEN, CDR2 SYDVKM. The CDR3 sequence: CASSLSAGARLTL.

The chain has TRBV9 and TRBJ2-7; 12 bases are a match to TRBD2. There are 15 residues in the CDR3. The V gene's germline CDR1 is SGDLS and CDR2 YYNGEE. The J segment lost 2 bases and the V segment lost 0 bases, leaving 0 bases of the junction unmatched. CDR3 in DNA: TGTGCCAGCAGCGTAGGGACTAGCGGGGCCTACGAGCAGTACTTC. Protein sequence: CASSVGTSGAYEQYF.

The chain uses TRBV4-2 and TRBJ2-3; TRBD2 might be the D (5 bases). The germline CDR1 and CDR2 sequences are LGHNA and YNFKEQ. Trimming pared 6 bases from V and 1 base from J, leaving 14 bases between. The CDR3 contains 15 residues. The CDR3 sequence: CASRQTGRGTDTQYF. In DNA form, the CDR3 reads TGTGCCAGCAGACAAACTGGGCGGGGCACAGATACGCAGTATTTT.

This clone has only one observation. The chain is built from TRBV30 and TRBJ2-7, with 8 bases aligning to TRBD1. The germline gives CDR1 GTSNPN, CDR2 SVGIG (reference sequence). CDR3 length: 15 residues. After removal of 0 bases from V and 4 bases from J, the junction contained 8 bases not matched to a gene. In DNA, the CDR3 is TGTGCCTGGAGTGTACACGGGACAGGTTCGTACGAGCAGTACTTC. Encoded protein: CAWSVHGTGSYEQYF.

V gene TRBV29-1 combines with J gene TRBJ1-5; D gene unclear. The CDR3 totals 14 residues. CDR1 and CDR2 (germline): SQVTM, ANQGSEA. The ends were cut back, 4 bases at V and 3 bases at J, with 13 bases in the middle. CDR3 sequence reads: CSVAHGGNNQPQHF. DNA of the CDR3: TGCAGCGTTGCCCACGGCGGAAACAATCAGCCCCAGCATTTT.

V gene TRBV19 combines with J gene TRBJ1-5, with 10 positions matching TRBD1. CDR1 and CDR2 (germline): LNHDA, SQIVND (reference sequence). Trimming at V came to 9 bases and at J to 5 bases, leaving 19 bases not matched to a gene. The CDR3 contains 18 residues. CDR3 in amino acids: CASDSPGQGWEKYQPQHF. In DNA form, the CDR3 reads TGTGCCAGCGACTCACCGGGACAGGGGTGGGAGAAATATCAGCCCCAGCATTTT.

This clone was seen a single time. V gene TRBV3-1 (or the pseudogene TRBV3-2) combines with J gene TRBJ1-4; 7 bases are a match to TRBD1. Trimming removed 4 bases from V and 4 bases from J; junction bases left unmatched: 3. The germline gives CDR1 LGHDT, CDR2 YNNKEL (reference sequence). This CDR3 has 14 amino acids. CDR3 bases: TGTGCCAGCAGCCTCGGGACAGTTAATGAAAAACTGTTTTTT. Its protein is CASSLGTVNEKLFF.

Only one count was recorded for this clone. The chain couples TRBV6-6 to TRBJ1-2, with D possibly being TRBD1 (6 bases). This CDR3 has 14 residues. Germline CDR1 and CDR2: MNHNY and SVGAGI (reference sequence). V was pared by 5 bases and J by 4 bases, with 14 bases between. The CDR3 reads CASSPQGLLYGYTF. CDR3 DNA: TGTGCCAGCAGTCCACAGGGCTTACTCTATGGCTACACCTTC.

V usage is TRBV2 and J usage is TRBJ2-1; TRBD2 agrees at 9 bases. Unmatched junction bases numbered 4, after V lost 3 bases and J lost 10 bases. The length of the CDR3 is 13 residues. Looked up from germline, CDR1 is SNHLY and CDR2 is FYNNEI. CDR3 loop: CASSDSGGWEQFF. CDR3 bases: TGTGCCAGCAGTGATAGCGGGGGCTGGGAGCAGTTCTTC.

This chain uses TRBV5-1 with TRBJ1-2; D not resolved. V was clipped by 2 bases and J by 7 bases, with 12 bases between them. Germline V gene data show CDR1 as SGHRS and CDR2 as YFSETQ. CDR3 length equals 13 residues. The CDR3 DNA reads as TGCGCCAGCAGCTTAAGCGCGGCCCTTGGCTACACCTTC. It is translated as CASSLSAALGYTF.

In DNA, the CDR3 is TGTGCCAGCAGCTTAGGGGCGGGAGAGGGCAATGAGCAGTTCTTC. Translated: CASSLGAGEGNEQFF. The chain links TRBV7-3 to TRBJ2-1; TRBD2 matches 7 bases. Germline CDR1 is SGHTA and CDR2 is FQGTGA. V was clipped by 2 bases and J by 6 bases; unmatched bases: 7. The CDR3 consists of 15 residues.

This rearrangement joins TRBV7-2 to TRBJ2-2; 7 bases fit TRBD2. V lost 1 base and J lost 6; bases outside the gene matches: 8. This CDR3 has 16 residues. Germline V gene lookup returns CDR1 SGHTA and CDR2 FQGNSA. Here the CDR3 DNA reads TGTGCCAGCAGCTTAGGTCCGGGAGGTGGTGCCGGGGAGCTGTTTTTT. It is translated as CASSLGPGGGAGELFF. Full variable domain (rest looked up from reference TRBV7-2 and TRBJ2-2): GAGVSQSPSNKVTEKGKDVELRCDPISGHTALYWYRQSLGQGLEFLIYFQGNSAPDKSGLPSDRFSAERTGGSVSTLTIQRTQQEDSAVYLCASSLGPGGGAGELFFGEGSRLTVL.

This sequence joins TRBV5-6 and TRBJ1-3; a possible D gene is TRBD1 (6 bases). CDR1 is SGHDT and CDR2 is YYEEEE in the germline V gene. This CDR3 has 14 residues. With 2 bases removed from V and 6 bases from J, the gap between germline ends came to 12 bases. The CDR3 DNA is TGTGCCAGCAGCTTAGGGGGTACGAAAAACACCATATATTTT. Its protein product is CASSLGGTKNTIYF.

This chain connects TRBV19 to TRBJ1-6, with 11 nucleotides matching TRBD1. The CDR3 length is 18 residues. With 2 bases clipped from V and 7 bases from J, the junction kept 10 bases outside the gene matches. Per the germline V gene, CDR1 is LNHDA and CDR2 is SQIVND (reference sequence). CDR3 loop: CASSIRTGGIIGNSPLHF. Here the CDR3 DNA reads TGTGCCAGTAGTATAAGGACAGGGGGCATCATTGGGAATTCACCCCTCCACTTT.

This chain uses TRBV27 with TRBJ2-7, with TRBD2 as a possible D gene (5 bases). CDR3 length: 14 residues. Germline lookup yields CDR1 MNHEY and CDR2 SMNVEV (reference sequence). Trimming removed 2 bases from V and 0 bases from J, with 8 bases in between. CDR3 amino acids: CASSLEGDSYEQYF. Here the CDR3 DNA reads TGTGCCAGCAGTTTAGAGGGAGACTCCTACGAGCAGTACTTC.

CDR3 residues: CASSLGGEIGTDTQYF. The CDR3, as DNA: TGCGCCAGCAGCTTGGGCGGGGAGATCGGCACAGATACGCAGTATTTT. The chain joins TRBV5-1 to TRBJ2-3; weak D call: TRBD2 (6 bases). V lost 0 bases and J 1 base, leaving 12 bases between the germline ends. The CDR3 runs to 16 residues. The germline V gene encodes CDR1 SGHRS and CDR2 YFSETQ. Looking up the rest from reference TRBV5-1 and TRBJ2-3 gives the full variable domain: KAGVTQTPRYLIKTRGQQVTLSCSPISGHRSVSWYQQTPGQGLQFLFEYFSETQRNKGNFPGRFSGRQFSNSRSEMNVSTLELGDSALYLCASSLGGEIGTDTQYFGPGTRLTVL.

This clone was found once. The chain combines TRBV6-5 with TRBJ2-3; tentatively, D is TRBD1 (5 bases). Germline-derived CDR1 and CDR2 are MNHEY and SVGAGI. Deletions cut 7 bases from V and 1 base from J, with 15 bases between. The CDR3 length is 15 residues. The chain's CDR3 is CASTSLGQGTDTQYF. The CDR3 DNA is TGTGCCAGCACCTCACTGGGGCAGGGCACAGATACGCAGTATTTT.

This chain joins TRBV27 and TRBJ2-1; the match to TRBD1 covers 7 bases. After removal of 2 bases from V and 8 bases from J, the junction contained 18 bases not matched to a gene. Germline CDR1 reads MNHEY; CDR2 reads SMNVEV (reference sequence). The CDR3 is 18 amino acids. As DNA, the CDR3 is TGTGCCAGCAGTTTAGAGACAGGGAACCCCATGATTCGTGATGAGCAGTTCTTC. Amino acid sequence: CASSLETGNPMIRDEQFF.

This chain's CDR3 is CASSIGDSYNEQFF. CDR3 sequence (DNA): TGTGCCAGTAGTATAGGGGACAGCTACAATGAGCAGTTCTTC. This chain joins TRBV19 and TRBJ2-1, with 7 bases lining up with TRBD1. Trimming at V came to 1 base and at J to 3 bases, leaving 0 bases not matched to a gene. Germline V gives CDR1 LNHDA, CDR2 SQIVND (reference sequence). This CDR3 comprises 14 residues.

This chain joins TRBV5-1 and TRBJ2-7, with 7 bases that match TRBD1. V lost 5 bases to trimming and J lost 6 bases; unmatched junction nucleotides: 5. Germline lookup yields CDR1 SGHRS and CDR2 YFSETQ. This CDR3 is 12 amino acids long. This chain's CDR3 is CASRLTGAEQYF. For the CDR3, the DNA is TGCGCCAGCAGACTTACAGGGGCCGAGCAGTACTTC.